The 26 T cell receptor beta chains listed next were all sequenced from one sample in a study of OX40 agonist ivuxolimab in advanced cancers. Measured with immunoSEQ multiplex PCR; TCRdb has only the in-frame clones, and not every one. Of more than 50,000 clones in the sample, about four fifths were seen once. This material consisted of CD4+ or CD8+ T cells sorted from blood, taken in a trial of the OX40 agonist ivuxolimab. These receptor sequences come from an adult with an advanced solid tumor such as melanoma, head and neck, liver or kidney cancer.

The rearrangement joins TRBV6-1 to TRBJ1-2; D remains ambiguous. Deletions cut 1 base from V and 0 bases from J, with 9 bases between. This CDR3 region has 15 residues. In germline, CDR1 is MNHNS, CDR2 SASEGT. The CDR3 sequence: CASSEGTVSNYGYTF. The CDR3 DNA reads TGTGCCAGCAGTGAAGGCACGGTTTCTAACTATGGCTACACCTTC.

V usage is TRBV5-5 and J usage is TRBJ1-2; perhaps TRBD1 as D (5 bases). The germline CDR1 and CDR2 sequences are SGHKS and YYEKEE (reference sequence). This CDR3 spans 14 amino acids. The V and J ends lost 3 bases and 6 bases respectively, with 15 bases between them. The CDR3 region is CASSWPGRENGYTF. CDR3 nucleotides: TGTGCCAGCAGCTGGCCGGGACGAGAGAATGGCTACACCTTC.

The chain uses TRBV7-9 and TRBJ2-5; no clear D. The better agreement between TRBJ2-7 and the DNA end casts doubt on the J call. CDR3 length: 13 amino acids. Germline loops: CDR1 SEHNR, CDR2 FQNEAQ (reference sequence). CDR3 sequence reads: CASSRAEPYEQYF. DNA of the CDR3: TGTGCCAGCAGCCGGGCGGAGCCCTACGAGCAGTACTTC.

This chain connects TRBV11-2 to TRBJ2-5; possible D gene TRBD1, 6 bases. The CDR3 runs to 15 residues. Trimming shortened V by 2 bases and J by 3 bases, and 13 bases separated the two germline ends. From germline, CDR1 is SGHAT and CDR2 FQNNGV. CDR3 nucleotides: TGTGCCAGCAGCTTAAGGGGGACGGATGAAGAGACCCAGTACTTC. Its protein is CASSLRGTDEETQYF.

The V call is TRBV12-2, the J call TRBJ1-2; the tabulated D call, TRBD1, remains unverified against the DNA. TRBV12-2 is reported as a pseudogene. The CDR3 sequence is 15 residues long. CDR3 sequence (DNA): TGTGCAAGTCGCTTAGCACCGGACAGGGTAAATGGCTACACCTTC. Encoded protein: CASRLAPDRVNGYTF.

This rearrangement joins TRBV2 to TRBJ1-1; tentative D call: TRBD1 (5 bases). From germline, CDR1 is SNHLY and CDR2 FYNNEI. The CDR3 is 13 residues long. Trimming pared 5 bases from V and 4 bases from J, leaving 11 bases between. This CDR3 reads CASSNQGSTEAFF. CDR3 bases: TGTGCCAGCAGTAACCAGGGTTCCACTGAAGCTTTCTTT.

This clone was recorded many times. J is TRBJ1-3 and V is TRBV29-1; D ambiguous. The germline CDR1 and CDR2 sequences are SQVTM and ANQGSEA. Trimming shortened V by 3 bases and J by 0 bases, and 6 bases separated the two germline ends. The CDR3 covers 13 residues. CDR3: CSVEETSGNTIYF. The CDR3 DNA is TGCAGCGTTGAGGAGACCTCTGGAAACACCATATATTTT. Complete variable domain (other parts from reference TRBV29-1 and TRBJ1-3): SAVISQKPSRDICQRGTSLTIQCQVDSQVTMMFWYRQQPGQSLTLIATANQGSEATYESGFVIDKFPISRPNLTFSTLTVSNMSPEDSSIYLCSVEETSGNTIYFGEGSWLTVV.

The V and J genes are TRBV30 and TRBJ1-1, with D hard to call. V shed 6 bases and J shed 5 bases, with 7 bases lying between them. The CDR3 length is 10 residues. CDR1 GTSNPN and CDR2 SVGIG come from the germline V gene (reference sequence). The CDR3 loop reads CACGVTEAFF. In DNA form, the CDR3 reads TGTGCCTGCGGGGTTACTGAAGCTTTCTTT.

This clone appeared a few times. The chain joins TRBV21-1 to TRBJ1-5; TRBD1, the table's D call, lacks a check against the DNA. TRBV21-1 corresponds to a pseudogene. The CDR3 has 20 amino acids. Here the CDR3 DNA reads TGTGCCAGCAGCAAAGGGGCTTTACCGGGACAGGGGTGTGGAAGTCAGCCCCAGCATTTT. Encoded protein: CASSKGALPGQGCGSQPQHF.

This clone appeared a few times. This sequence joins TRBV28 and TRBJ1-2; D is possibly TRBD1 (5 bases). The CDR3 spans 11 residues. The V gene's germline CDR1 is MDHEN and CDR2 SYDVKM. Deletions cut 5 bases from V and 4 bases from J, with 5 bases between. The CDR3 DNA follows: TGTGCCAGCAGTCAGGGCTATGGCTACACCTTC. This encodes CASSQGYGYTF.

The rearrangement uses TRBV4-1 and TRBJ2-1; maybe TRBD1 (6 bases). This CDR3 has 18 residues. Germline V gene lookup returns CDR1 MGHRA and CDR2 YSYEKL. V was pared by 1 base and J by 0 bases, with 16 bases between. In DNA form, the CDR3 reads TGCGCCAGCAGCCAAGGAGGGGGAAGGTCTAGCTCCTACAATGAGCAGTTCTTC. Residues: CASSQGGGRSSSYNEQFF.

The chain employs TRBV20-1 and TRBJ1-6, with unresolved D. Germline V gene lookup returns CDR1 DFQATT and CDR2 SNEGSKA (reference sequence). CDR3 length equals 11 residues. Trimming took off 5 bases at V and 9 bases at J, with 8 bases between the two ends. In DNA form, the CDR3 reads TGCAGTGCTCGGTTGGGTTCACCCCTCCACTTT. Amino acids: CSARLGSPLHF.

CDR3 residues: CASSVWGGDTDTQYF. The CDR3 region has the DNA TGTGCCAGCAGCGTGTGGGGCGGGGACACAGATACGCAGTATTTT. The chain couples TRBV5-8 to TRBJ2-3, with D perhaps TRBD2 (6 bases). CDR1 SGHTS and CDR2 YDEGEE come from the germline V gene. The V gene lost 4 bases and the J gene lost 2 bases, with 14 bases spanning the gap. This CDR3 contains 15 residues.

This sequence joins TRBV7-9 and TRBJ2-5, with 8 bases lining up with TRBD2. CDR3 size: 16 residues. Germline lookup yields CDR1 SEHNR and CDR2 FQNEAQ (reference sequence). Losses at the gene ends were 5 bases for V and 4 bases for J; bases not matched to a gene: 12. CDR3 bases: TGTGCCAGCAGCCCAAGGCGACTAGCGAGTGGAGAGACCCAGTACTTC. Protein product: CASSPRRLASGETQYF.

V gene TRBV11-3 combines with J gene TRBJ2-1, with D possibly being TRBD2 (6 bases). The CDR3 is 17 amino acids. The germline CDR1 and CDR2 sequences are SGHNT and YENEEA. V lost 5 bases, J lost 0 bases, and 17 bases lay in between. The CDR3 DNA reads as TGTGCCAGCAGCGCCCCGGGACTCCAGAGCTCCTACAATGAGCAGTTCTTC. Translated, it gives CASSAPGLQSSYNEQFF.

This clone was picked up a small number of times. The chain combines TRBV29-1 with TRBJ2-5, with 10 bases matching TRBD2. CDR3 size: 12 residues. V lost 4 bases to trimming and J lost 6 bases; unmatched junction nucleotides: 2. CDR1 and CDR2 (germline): SQVTM, ANQGSEA. CDR3 loop: CSVASGSQTQYF. CDR3 DNA sequence: TGCAGCGTTGCTAGCGGGAGTCAGACCCAGTACTTC.

The chain employs TRBV19 and TRBJ1-2; a possible D gene is TRBD1 (6 bases). The CDR3 totals 15 residues. Germline-derived CDR1 and CDR2 are LNHDA and SQIVND (reference sequence). Between the trimmed V and J ends, which lost 4 bases and 0 bases, there was a span of 12 bases. The CDR3 protein is CASSTRGGSNYGYTF. The DNA of the CDR3 is TGTGCCAGTAGTACCCGAGGGGGATCTAACTATGGCTACACCTTC.

This sequence joins TRBV18 and TRBJ1-1; 8 bases agree with TRBD1. The CDR3 covers 14 residues. Germline lookup yields CDR1 KGHSH and CDR2 LQKENI. J was trimmed by 4 bases and V by 0 bases; bases with no gene match: 1. The CDR3 coding sequence is TGTGCCAGCTCACCACCAACAGGGGGCACTGAAGCTTTCTTT. It is translated as CASSPPTGGTEAFF.

The rearrangement links TRBV6-1 to TRBJ1-6; maybe TRBD1 (6 bases). The CDR3 runs to 13 residues. The germline V gene has CDR1 MNHNS and CDR2 SASEGT. Trimming cost V 5 bases and J 7 bases, with 9 bases left between them. CDR3 sequence: CASSTTGNSPLHF. As DNA, the CDR3 is TGTGCCAGCAGTACTACAGGGAATTCACCCCTCCACTTT.

This clone showed up just a few times. The rearrangement uses TRBV4-2 and TRBJ2-5; TRBD1 agrees at 9 bases. The CDR3 has 17 amino acids. The V gene end was trimmed by 6 bases and the J gene end by 1 base; junction bases not matched to a gene: 12. CDR1 LGHNA and CDR2 YNFKEQ come from the germline V gene. The DNA of the CDR3 is TGTGCCAGCAGTCCACAAACGGGACAGGGTTTCCAAGAGACCCAGTACTTC. Its translation: CASSPQTGQGFQETQYF.

The V call is TRBV7-8, the J call TRBJ2-7; 8 bases agree with TRBD1. The length of the CDR3 is 15 residues. Germline V gives CDR1 SGHVS, CDR2 FQNEAQ. The V segment lost 2 bases and the J segment 1 base; nucleotides outside the gene matches: 4. The CDR3 coding sequence is TGTGCCAGCAGCTTAAGACAGGGGCCTTCCTACGAGCAGTACTTC. Its translation is CASSLRQGPSYEQYF. The variable domain in full, with the rest retrieved from reference TRBV7-8 and TRBJ2-7, is GAGVSQSPRYKVAKRGQDVALRCDPISGHVSLFWYQQALGQGPEFLTYFQNEAQLDKSGLPSDRFFAERPEGSVSTLKIQRTQQEDSAVYLCASSLRQGPSYEQYFGPGTRLTVT.

The rearrangement joins TRBV5-4 to TRBJ2-7; possibly TRBD1 or TRBD2 for D (5 bases each). The CDR3 is 15 residues long. CDR1 and CDR2 (germline): SGHNT, YYREEE (reference sequence). V was trimmed by 4 bases and J by 1 base, leaving 15 bases between them. CDR3 DNA: TGTGCCAGCAGCCGGGGCCCTGATTCATCCTACGAGCAGTACTTC. Translating gives CASSRGPDSSYEQYF.

This clone has a handful of counts. The rearrangement uses TRBV19 and TRBJ1-4; no reliable D call. Germline V gene lookup returns CDR1 LNHDA and CDR2 SQIVND (reference sequence). The CDR3 consists of 15 residues. The V and J ends lost 5 bases and 0 bases respectively, with 10 bases between them. In nucleotides, the CDR3 is TGTGCCAGTAGTCCCGGACTGGCAACTAATGAAAAACTGTTTTTT. It encodes CASSPGLATNEKLFF.

In its sample, this clone was seen a few times. The chain couples TRBV5-4 to TRBJ2-2; 7 bases match TRBD2. This CDR3 spans 13 amino acids. The germline V gene encodes CDR1 SGHNT and CDR2 YYREEE (reference sequence). Trimming at V came to 4 bases and at J to 7 bases, leaving 4 bases not matched to a gene. The CDR3 loop reads CASSGGGVGELFF. CDR3 bases: TGTGCCAGCAGCGGCGGGGGTGTCGGGGAGCTGTTTTTT.

This clone turned up a few times. This sequence joins TRBV14 and TRBJ1-3; 11 bases match TRBD1. The CDR3 loop spans 18 amino acids. With V trimmed by 3 bases and J by 0 bases, 7 bases remained unmatched. Per the germline V gene, CDR1 is SGHDN and CDR2 is FVKESK. CDR3 in amino acids: CASSQDRGRTFSGNTIYF. DNA of the CDR3: TGTGCCAGCAGCCAGGACAGGGGGCGAACCTTCTCTGGAAACACCATATATTTT.

The rearrangement uses TRBV5-1 and TRBJ2-7; 10 bases map to TRBD1. Germline trimming cut 2 bases from V and 11 bases from J; bases unmatched to any gene: 10. Germline values: CDR1 SGHRS, CDR2 YFSETQ. The length of the CDR3 is 14 residues. The DNA for the CDR3 is TGCGCCAGCAGCTTTTATGGAGGACAGGGGGAAAAGTACTTC. This encodes CASSFYGGQGEKYF.